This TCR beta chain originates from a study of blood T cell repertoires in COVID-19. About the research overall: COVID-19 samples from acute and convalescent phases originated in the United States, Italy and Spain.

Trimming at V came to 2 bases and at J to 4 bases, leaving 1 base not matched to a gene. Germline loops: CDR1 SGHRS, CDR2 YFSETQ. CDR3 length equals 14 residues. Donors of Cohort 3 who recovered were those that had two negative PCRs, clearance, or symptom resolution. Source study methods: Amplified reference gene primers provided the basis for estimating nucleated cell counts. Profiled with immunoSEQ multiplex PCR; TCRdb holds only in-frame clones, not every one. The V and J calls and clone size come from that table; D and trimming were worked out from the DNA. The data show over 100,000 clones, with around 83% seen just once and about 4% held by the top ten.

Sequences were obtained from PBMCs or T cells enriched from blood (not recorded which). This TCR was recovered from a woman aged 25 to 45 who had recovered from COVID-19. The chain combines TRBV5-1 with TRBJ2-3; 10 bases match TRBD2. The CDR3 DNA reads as TGCGCCAGCAGCTTAGCGGGAGGGCCAGATACGCAGTATTTT. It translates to CASSLAGGPDTQYF.